This paragraph reports one T cell receptor (beta chain). The antigen is undetermined. This sample is drawn from a study of beta chain features in type 1 diabetes. Study findings and constraints: Junctions at VDJ sites from type 1 diabetes patients had fewer insertions and more deletions. Among patients with Type 1 diabetes, TCRB CDR3s were moderately but significantly shorter in every one of the four CD4+ subsets.

As every portion of the isolated RNA was reverse transcribed, the sequencing read expressed TCRB transcripts. Roughly 3.4 million reads were obtained on average from naive, central memory and regulatory T cell samples. This table comes from immunoSEQ multiplex PCR, and its TCRdb copy is limited to in-frame clones, with some not included. The sample has hundreds of thousands of clones; roughly 12% are singletons. Per germline, CDR1 MNHNS and CDR2 SASEGT. This CDR3 has 15 residues. Trimming left V 6 bases short and J 1 base short, with 12 bases between. Purity above 95% was achieved in all sorted populations.

Sequenced sample: naive CD4+ T cells from blood. The clonotype comes from a woman aged 18-29 years with type 1 diabetes. This chain joins TRBV6-1 and TRBJ2-2, with D perhaps TRBD2 (6 bases). Here the CDR3 reads CASRTGRENTGELFF. In DNA form, the CDR3 reads TGTGCCAGCAGGACGGGGCGGGAGAACACCGGGGAGCTGTTTTTT.